The next 27 T cell receptor beta chains were all read from a single sample in a study of blood T cell repertoires in COVID-19 (TCRdb year 2020). The library was prepared using the immunoSEQ multiplex PCR assay. Drawn from immuneACCESS, this table holds only the in-frame rearrangements with V and J called that TCRdb kept. Clones are partly lost; checked studies trace under half to an unresolved V gene and leave the rest unexplained. Here the sample has roughly 73,000 clones; 90% occur a single time. About 1.5% of the sample goes to the ten largest clones. Sequenced sample: peripheral blood. These TCRs come from a man between 50 and 59 years old with acute or convalescent COVID-19.

V is TRBV6-5 and J is TRBJ2-7, with 7 bases identical to TRBD2. This CDR3 is 13 amino acids long. V lost 10 bases to trimming and J lost 4 bases; unmatched junction nucleotides: 10. Germline CDR1 and CDR2: MNHEY and SVGAGI. The CDR3 is CATHPAGAYEQYF. CDR3 nucleotides: TGTGCCACCCACCCCGCGGGAGCATACGAGCAGTACTTC.

V and J are TRBV30 and TRBJ2-3; 8 bases line up with TRBD2. Germline trimming cut 0 bases from V and 3 bases from J; bases unmatched to any gene: 5. CDR3 size: 15 residues. Germline CDR1 reads GTSNPN; CDR2 reads SVGIG (reference sequence). The CDR3 DNA reads TGTGCCTGGAGTGTAGGACTAGCTCTAACAGATACGCAGTATTTT. Translation: CAWSVGLALTDTQYF.

The genes are TRBV9 and TRBJ2-1; 10 bases are a match to TRBD1. This CDR3 has 15 amino acids. With V trimmed by 4 bases and J by 9 bases, 10 bases remained unmatched. CDR1 SGDLS and CDR2 YYNGEE come from the germline V gene. CDR3 in DNA: TGTGCCAGCAGCACCGGACAGGGGGGTAGTGGTGAGCAGTTCTTC. The encoded protein is CASSTGQGGSGEQFF.

This clone came up a few times. The rearrangement links TRBV28 to TRBJ1-2; D is possibly TRBD1 (5 bases). V lost 2 bases, J lost 4 bases, and 8 bases lay in between. The CDR3 runs to 13 residues. Germline V gene data show CDR1 as MDHEN and CDR2 as SYDVKM. The CDR3 DNA follows: TGTGCCAGCAGTTTACAGGGCCTCTATGGCTACACCTTC. Translating it yields CASSLQGLYGYTF.

V gene TRBV28 combines with J gene TRBJ2-2; possibly TRBD2 for D (6 bases). The V end lost 8 bases, the J end lost 8 bases, and 15 bases lay between the germline ends. The CDR3 has 13 amino acids. Germline loops: CDR1 MDHEN, CDR2 SYDVKM. The CDR3 bases are TGTGCCAGCGCCTGGGGGGACCCAGGGGAGCTGTTTTTT. Translation: CASAWGDPGELFF.

The chain is built from TRBV30 and TRBJ1-3, with D maybe TRBD1 (5 bases). V was cut by 8 bases and J by 3 bases, with 17 bases left in between. Germline CDR1 and CDR2: GTSNPN and SVGIG (reference sequence). This CDR3 spans 14 amino acids. The CDR3 DNA follows: TGTGCCGGACAACGGACCTCCGATGGAAACACCATATATTTT. It is translated as CAGQRTSDGNTIYF.

V and J are TRBV30 and TRBJ1-1; D is uncertain. Germline V gene data show CDR1 as GTSNPN and CDR2 as SVGIG (reference sequence). Trimming pared 0 bases from V and 0 bases from J, leaving 17 bases between. The length of the CDR3 is 17 residues. CDR3 amino acids: CAWSVNNFGYLNTEAFF. CDR3 DNA sequence: TGTGCCTGGAGTGTAAATAATTTCGGTTATCTGAACACTGAAGCTTTCTTT.

The chain carries TRBV3-1 (or the pseudogene TRBV3-2) and TRBJ2-1; 7 bases are shared with TRBD2. The germline V gene has CDR1 LGHDT and CDR2 YNNKEL (reference sequence). CDR3 length: 17 residues. V shed 5 bases, J shed 6 bases, and the junction held 16 bases outside the gene matches. CDR3 DNA: TGTGCCAGCAGCACGGGCGGGAGTGGCATCAGGGTCAATGAGCAGTTCTTC. Translating gives CASSTGGSGIRVNEQFF.

The gene calls are TRBV11-2 and TRBJ1-3; 7 bases are a match to TRBD1. This CDR3 is built from 16 residues. The V gene's germline CDR1 is SGHAT and CDR2 FQNNGV. Losses at the gene ends were 6 bases for V and 0 bases for J; bases not matched to a gene: 8. The CDR3 region has the DNA TGTGCCAGCAGACGTCCAGGGGGGAGCTCTGGAAACACCATATATTTT. It translates to CASRRPGGSSGNTIYF.

The V call is TRBV27, the J call TRBJ1-2; a weak D match, TRBD1 (5 bases). Trimming removed 5 bases at V and 5 bases at J, with 12 bases between. The CDR3 is 13 residues long. The V gene's germline CDR1 is MNHEY and CDR2 SMNVEV (reference sequence). The CDR3 loop is CASSPGHSYGYTF. The CDR3 nucleotides are TGTGCCAGCAGTCCTGGACACTCATATGGCTACACCTTC.

DNA for the CDR3: TGTGCCAGCAACCTAGCGGGAGGGGCCGGGGAGCTGTTTTTT. It encodes CASNLAGGAGELFF. V gene TRBV7-6 combines with J gene TRBJ2-2, with TRBD2 matching over 12 bases. V gave up 7 bases and J gave up 6 bases; unmatched junction bases: 3. The CDR3 has 14 residues. Per the germline V gene, CDR1 is SGHVS and CDR2 is FNYEAQ.

CDR3 amino acids: CAISGTPNTEAFF. As DNA, the CDR3 is TGTGCCATCAGTGGGACACCGAACACTGAAGCTTTCTTT. The chain recombines TRBV10-3 with TRBJ1-1, with D possibly being TRBD1 (5 bases). The CDR3 loop spans 13 amino acids. Per the germline V gene, CDR1 is ENHRY and CDR2 is SYGVKD. Trimming cost V 4 bases and J 1 base, with 7 bases left between them.

The rearrangement uses TRBV12-3 or TRBV12-4 and TRBJ1-2; 10 bases fit TRBD1. Unmatched junction bases numbered 2, after V lost 5 bases and J lost 8 bases. The CDR3 spans 12 residues. The CDR3 DNA sequence: TGTGCCAGCAGTCAGACAGGGGGCGGCTACACCTTC. This encodes CASSQTGGGYTF.

The chain carries TRBV5-5 and TRBJ1-4; TRBD1 agrees at 9 bases. The trim removed 4 bases at V and 2 bases at J, leaving 6 bases unmatched. CDR1 is SGHKS, CDR2 YYEKEE, per germline (reference sequence). This CDR3 region has 16 residues. The CDR3 DNA sequence: TGTGCCAGCAGCCCACCGACAGGGGGTACTAATGAAAAACTGTTTTTT. This codes for CASSPPTGGTNEKLFF.

V and J are TRBV4-1 and TRBJ1-6; D might be TRBD1 (5 bases). Germline V gives CDR1 MGHRA, CDR2 YSYEKL. The CDR3 is 16 amino acids. V was pared by 0 bases and J by 6 bases, with 12 bases between. The CDR3 DNA is TGCGCCAGCAGCCAAGAAACGCAGGGCATTAATTCACCCCTCCACTTT. Translating it yields CASSQETQGINSPLHF.

The chain couples TRBV6-5 to TRBJ1-1; 8 bases align to TRBD1. Germline V gene data show CDR1 as MNHEY and CDR2 as SVGAGI. Trimming removed 11 bases from V and 5 bases from J; junction bases left unmatched: 10. The CDR3 is made up of 13 amino acids. The CDR3 nucleotides read TGTGCCGCGGCTACAGGGGGACGAACTGAAGCTTTCTTT. Translating gives CAAATGGRTEAFF.

The rearrangement joins TRBV4-2 to TRBJ2-1, with D perhaps matching TRBD1 (6 bases). Germline V gene sequence: CDR1 LGHNA, CDR2 YNFKEQ. The CDR3 runs to 16 residues. Trimming took 0 bases from V and 4 from J, leaving 13 bases between them. CDR3 in DNA: TGTGCCAGCAGCCAAGATCCAGGGGACCCTTACAATGAGCAGTTCTTC. It yields the protein CASSQDPGDPYNEQFF.

The CDR3 loop reads CSVGVAGISTDTQYF. The CDR3 DNA sequence: TGCAGCGTAGGGGTGGCAGGGATTAGCACAGATACGCAGTATTTT. V and J are TRBV29-1 and TRBJ2-3, with D maybe TRBD1 (5 bases). CDR3 length: 15 residues. The V gene's germline CDR1 is SQVTM and CDR2 ANQGSEA. V shed 6 bases and J shed 0 bases, with 16 bases lying between them.

CDR3 sequence (DNA): TGTGCCAGCAGCTCGACTGAGACCCAGTACTTC. This gives the protein CASSSTETQYF. This rearrangement joins TRBV5-4 to TRBJ2-5; D gene ambiguous. Germline V gene sequence: CDR1 SGHNT, CDR2 YYREEE (reference sequence). V shed 3 bases and J shed 5 bases, with 5 bases lying between them. The CDR3 loop spans 11 amino acids.

This chain connects TRBV6-6 to TRBJ2-1; tentative D call: TRBD1 (5 bases). The CDR3 sequence is 13 residues long. From germline, CDR1 is MNHNY and CDR2 SVGAGI (reference sequence). The V end lost 5 bases, the J end lost 5 bases, and 10 bases lay between the germline ends. CDR3 amino acids: CASSLTENNEQFF. In DNA, the CDR3 is TGTGCCAGCAGTCTGACAGAGAACAATGAGCAGTTCTTC.

This chain links TRBV5-1 with TRBJ2-7, with 14 bases matching TRBD2. Looked up from germline, CDR1 is SGHRS and CDR2 is YFSETQ. Germline trimming cut 4 bases from V and 3 bases from J; bases unmatched to any gene: 3. The CDR3 runs to 15 residues. CDR3: CASSPGTSGGYEQYF. CDR3 nucleotide sequence: TGCGCCAGCAGCCCGGGGACTAGCGGGGGCTACGAGCAGTACTTC.

This chain joins TRBV9 and TRBJ2-7; TRBD1 is a possible D gene (5 bases). This CDR3 has 14 amino acids. Trimming pared 0 bases from V and 2 bases from J, leaving 9 bases between. Germline V gene sequence: CDR1 SGDLS, CDR2 YYNGEE. The CDR3 here is CASSVEVGPYEQYF. The CDR3 DNA sequence: TGTGCCAGCAGCGTAGAGGTGGGGCCCTACGAGCAGTACTTC.

The chain links TRBV27 to TRBJ2-6, with 8 bases that match TRBD1. The CDR3 has 16 residues. Looked up from germline, CDR1 is MNHEY and CDR2 is SMNVEV (reference sequence). The trim removed 3 bases at V and 0 bases at J, leaving 1 base unmatched. The CDR3 region has the DNA TGTGCCAGCAGTTTTGACAGGGGCTCTGGGGCCAACGTCCTGACTTTC. This gives the protein CASSFDRGSGANVLTF.

This sequence joins TRBV19 and TRBJ2-2, with TRBD1 identical over 7 bases. Per germline, CDR1 LNHDA and CDR2 SQIVND (reference sequence). The CDR3 spans 17 residues. The ends lost 9 bases at V and 0 bases at J; junction bases unmatched: 13. CDR3: CASTSDRAPPNTGELFF. The CDR3 bases are TGTGCCAGCACTTCCGACAGGGCCCCGCCGAACACCGGGGAGCTGTTTTTT.

The chain uses TRBV11-2 and TRBJ1-1; possible D gene TRBD1, 6 bases. V was cut by 5 bases and J by 5 bases, with 18 bases left in between. Germline V gene data show CDR1 as SGHAT and CDR2 as FQNNGV. This CDR3 has 15 amino acids. CDR3 in DNA: TGTGCCAGCAGCCACATCCGGGACATAGGAACTGAAGCTTTCTTT. Its translation: CASSHIRDIGTEAFF.

The chain employs TRBV19 and TRBJ1-5; no definite D call. With 6 bases removed from V and 4 bases from J, the gap between germline ends came to 25 bases. This CDR3 is built from 18 residues. The germline CDR1 and CDR2 sequences are LNHDA and SQIVND (reference sequence). The CDR3 coding sequence is TGTGCCAGTAGGTCAGGCAAGTTGAGAGTGGCCATAAATCAGCCCCAGCATTTT. Translated: CASRSGKLRVAINQPQHF.

The chain couples TRBV28 to TRBJ2-3; a weak D match, TRBD2 (6 bases). The CDR3 sequence is 16 residues long. Trimming took 6 bases from V and 2 from J, leaving 18 bases between them. The V gene's germline CDR1 is MDHEN and CDR2 SYDVKM. The CDR3 here is CASSPLEVAVTDTQYF. CDR3 nucleotides: TGTGCCAGCAGCCCCCTCGAGGTAGCGGTCACAGATACGCAGTATTTT. Combining the CDR3 with reference TRBV28 and TRBJ2-3 gives the whole variable domain DVKVTQSSRYLVKRTGEKVFLECVQDMDHENMFWYRQDPGLGLRLIYFSYDVKMKEKGDIPEGYSVSREKKERFSLILESASTNQTSMYLCASSPLEVAVTDTQYFGPGTRLTVL.